Below, 17 T cell receptor beta chains from the same sample are listed, as sequenced in a study of blood T cell repertoires in COVID-19. TCRdb's copy holds only in-frame clones and misses some; the assay was immunoSEQ multiplex PCR. The table lists 200,000 to 250,000 clones, around 84% of them singletons. The material sequenced was PBMCs or T cells enriched from blood (not recorded which). These receptors were taken from a woman between 50 and 59 years old who had recovered from COVID-19.

This chain connects TRBV2 to TRBJ1-4; 9 bases fit TRBD1. CDR1 is SNHLY, CDR2 FYNNEI, per germline. This CDR3 spans 17 amino acids. The ends lost 0 bases at V and 12 bases at J; junction bases unmatched: 14. The CDR3 bases are TGTGCCAGCAGTGAAGCGGCGGGAGGACAGGGGAAGAGGCAACTGTTTTTT. Translating gives CASSEAAGGQGKRQLFF.

The chain uses TRBV5-1 and TRBJ2-5, with no clear D. Per the germline V gene, CDR1 is SGHRS and CDR2 is YFSETQ. The CDR3 spans 16 residues. V dropped 0 bases and J dropped 1 base, with 13 bases sitting between them. DNA for the CDR3: TGCGCCAGCAGCTTGGCCGACGGCGGATTCCAAGAGACCCAGTACTTC. This translates into CASSLADGGFQETQYF. The entire variable domain, with the rest obtained from reference TRBV5-1 and TRBJ2-5, is as follows: KAGVTQTPRYLIKTRGQQVTLSCSPISGHRSVSWYQQTPGQGLQFLFEYFSETQRNKGNFPGRFSGRQFSNSRSEMNVSTLELGDSALYLCASSLADGGFQETQYFGPGTRLLVL.

V and J are TRBV18 and TRBJ1-2; 8 bases are a match to TRBD1. The CDR3 has 13 amino acids. From germline, CDR1 is KGHSH and CDR2 LQKENI. The ends lost 3 bases at V and 6 bases at J; junction bases unmatched: 3. CDR3 sequence: CASSPMTGDGYTF. The CDR3 coding sequence is TGTGCCAGCTCACCTATGACAGGGGATGGCTACACCTTC.

The gene calls are TRBV11-2 and TRBJ1-4, with D uncertain. CDR1 SGHAT and CDR2 FQNNGV come from the germline V gene. Trimming left V 0 bases short and J 5 bases short, with 7 bases between. This CDR3 contains 14 residues. Here the CDR3 reads CASSLDRMNEKLFF. DNA for the CDR3: TGTGCCAGCAGCTTAGACAGGATGAATGAAAAACTGTTTTTT. The whole variable domain, filled in from reference TRBV11-2 and TRBJ1-4, reads EAGVAQSPRYKIIEKRQSVAFWCNPISGHATLYWYQQILGQGPKLLIQFQNNGVVDDSQLPKDRFSAERLKGVDSTLKIQPAKLEDSAVYLCASSLDRMNEKLFFGSGTQLSVL.

This clone has only a few counts. The V call is TRBV25-1, the J call TRBJ1-5; possibly TRBD1 for D (6 bases). The CDR3 sequence is 14 residues long. Trimming removed 2 bases at V and 10 bases at J, with 15 bases between. Germline CDR1 is MGHDK and CDR2 is SYGVNS. CDR3 residues: CASSEHGTSKPQHF. CDR3 nucleotide sequence: TGTGCCAGCAGTGAACACGGGACATCTAAACCCCAGCATTTT.

The chain employs TRBV6-1 and TRBJ1-2, with D perhaps TRBD1 (6 bases). Germline lookup yields CDR1 MNHNS and CDR2 SASEGT. V lost 1 base, J lost 2 bases, and 11 bases lay in between. The CDR3 consists of 15 residues. CDR3: CASSEGDKGNYGYTF. For the CDR3, the DNA is TGTGCCAGCAGTGAAGGGGACAAGGGGAACTATGGCTACACCTTC.

This sequence joins TRBV10-2 and TRBJ2-1, with 9 bases fitting TRBD2. The V segment lost 3 bases and the J segment 10 bases; nucleotides outside the gene matches: 10. CDR3 size: 15 residues. The germline gives CDR1 WSHSY, CDR2 SAAADI. The CDR3 protein is CASSDGGRARGEQFF. CDR3 DNA sequence: TGCGCCAGCAGTGATGGCGGGAGGGCCCGCGGCGAGCAGTTCTTC.

This sequence joins TRBV5-4 and TRBJ1-1, with a possible D match to TRBD1 (5 bases). The germline gives CDR1 SGHNT, CDR2 YYREEE (reference sequence). The ends were cut back, 0 bases at V and 3 bases at J, with 9 bases in the middle. CDR3 length equals 14 residues. The DNA for the CDR3 is TGTGCCAGCAGCTTGGTTAGCAGGGACACTGAAGCTTTCTTT. This sequence encodes CASSLVSRDTEAFF.

The table lists this clone with a count of one. The chain couples TRBV5-1 to TRBJ2-5, with TRBD2 matching 13 bases. Looked up from germline, CDR1 is SGHRS and CDR2 is YFSETQ. This CDR3 comprises 15 residues. V lost 3 bases and J lost 5; bases outside the gene matches: 4. CDR3 DNA sequence: TGCGCCAGCAGCTCGGGACTAGCGGGACCTGAGACCCAGTACTTC. It yields the protein CASSSGLAGPETQYF.

The rearrangement links TRBV5-6 to TRBJ1-1; TRBD1 matches at 7 bases. The CDR3 sequence is 12 residues long. The V gene end was trimmed by 2 bases and the J gene end by 9 bases; junction bases not matched to a gene: 4. Germline V gene data show CDR1 as SGHDT and CDR2 as YYEEEE. CDR3 DNA sequence: TGTGCCAGCAGCTTTGACAGGGTTCAAGCTTTCTTT. It codes for CASSFDRVQAFF.

The V and J genes are TRBV7-8 and TRBJ2-7; 7 nucleotides agree with TRBD2. V was pared by 5 bases and J by 3 bases, with 7 bases of the junction left unmatched. The CDR3 has 14 residues. CDR1 is SGHVS, CDR2 FQNEAQ, per germline. CDR3 DNA: TGTGCCAGCAGCCTGGGACTAACGTACTACGAGCAGTACTTC. As protein: CASSLGLTYYEQYF.

This rearrangement joins TRBV6-1 to TRBJ1-2; 7 bases map to TRBD1. CDR1 is MNHNS, CDR2 SASEGT, per germline. CDR3 size: 16 residues. V shed 5 bases, J shed 0 bases, and the junction held 9 bases outside the gene matches. The CDR3 is CASSQELGGPNYGYTF. CDR3 nucleotide sequence: TGTGCCAGCAGTCAAGAACTAGGGGGCCCTAACTATGGCTACACCTTC.

This chain connects TRBV30 to TRBJ1-6; no clear D gene. Trimming cost V 0 bases and J 10 bases, with 13 bases left between them. CDR1 is GTSNPN and CDR2 is SVGIG in the germline V gene (reference sequence). This CDR3 has 14 amino acids. In DNA, the CDR3 is TGTGCCTGGAGTGTTGGATCCTCGGGGTCACCCCTCCACTTT. It is translated as CAWSVGSSGSPLHF.

The genes are TRBV6-5 and TRBJ2-1, with D possibly matching TRBD1 (6 bases). V was clipped by 6 bases and J by 2 bases, with 14 bases between them. This CDR3 spans 15 amino acids. In germline, CDR1 is MNHEY, CDR2 SVGAGI. The CDR3 bases are TGTGCCAGCAGCCTCGGGGACAACACCTACAATGAGCAGTTCTTC. Protein sequence: CASSLGDNTYNEQFF.

The gene calls are TRBV15 and TRBJ2-1, with TRBD2 matching over 8 bases. CDR1 and CDR2 (germline): LNHNV, YYDKDF (reference sequence). The ends lost 9 bases at V and 3 bases at J; junction bases unmatched: 1. The CDR3 is 12 amino acids. The CDR3 DNA follows: TGTGCCACTACTAGCGGCTACAATGAGCAGTTCTTC. Translation gives CATTSGYNEQFF.

The CDR3 protein is CASSGELNQPQHF. The CDR3 DNA reads TGTGCCAGCAGTGGAGAGCTAAATCAGCCCCAGCATTTT. J is TRBJ1-5 and V is TRBV2, with D uncertain. Trimming removed 4 bases at V and 4 bases at J, with 8 bases between. Germline V gene data show CDR1 as SNHLY and CDR2 as FYNNEI. The CDR3 is 13 amino acids. Together with reference TRBV2 and TRBJ1-5, the CDR3 gives the full variable domain: EPEVTQTPSHQVTQMGQEVILRCVPISNHLYFYWYRQILGQKVEFLVSFYNNEISEKSEIFDDQFSVERPDGSNFTLKIRSTKLEDSAMYFCASSGELNQPQHFGDGTRLSIL.

This clone was observed a single time. The V gene is TRBV12-3 or TRBV12-4, the J gene TRBJ1-3, with D hard to call. V was pared by 2 bases and J by 8 bases, with 4 bases between. This CDR3 region has 11 residues. The CDR3: CASSLSDTIYF. CDR3 bases: TGTGCCAGCAGTTTATCGGACACCATATATTTT.